These T cell receptor beta chains were read from a single sample in a study of OX40 agonist ivuxolimab in advanced cancers. Data came from immunoSEQ multiplex PCR; TCRdb stores just in-frame clones and leaves some out. The data hold fewer than 65,000 clones, with almost 90% observed a single time. The specimen was CD4+ or CD8+ T cells sorted from blood, collected in a trial of the OX40 agonist ivuxolimab. The receptor set was obtained from an adult with an advanced solid tumor such as melanoma, head and neck, liver or kidney cancer. CDR3s include the opening cysteine and the closing phenylalanine or tryptophan. A D gene is named only where the DNA matches it firmly. Not all rows give a size; the values are once, few, many and, for expanded clones, a class.

TRBD1,NA,TRBJ2-7,TRBV5-4,TGTGCCAGCAGCCCCCTCGGACAGGGTTCGCGCGAGCAGTACTTC,CASSPLGQGSREQYF
NA,NA,TRBJ1-3,TRBV5-1,TGCGCCAGCAGCTTGGACAGCTCTGGAAACACCATATATTTT,CASSLDSSGNTIYF
NA,NA,TRBJ2-2,TRBV5-1,TGCGCCAGCAGCTTGGGGGGACGGAACACCGGGGAGCTGTTTTTT,CASSLGGRNTGELFF
NA,once,TRBJ2-7,TRBV2,TGTGCCAGCGAGGGACTTTCCTACGAGCAGTACTTC,CASEGLSYEQYF
NA,NA,TRBJ2-5,TRBV4-1,TGCGCCAGCAGGCCCCTAGGATTAGGGGAGACCCAGTACTTC,CASRPLGLGETQYF
NA,NA,TRBJ2-1,TRBV2,TGTGCCAGCGCGGACCGAAGCTCCTACAATGAGCAGTTCTTC,CASADRSSYNEQFF
NA,NA,TRBJ2-5,TRBV18,TGTGCCAGCTCACCACCGGTCCGGACCGGGGAGACCCAGTACTTC,CASSPPVRTGETQYF
TRBD1,NA,TRBJ2-7,TRBV11-3,TGTGCCAGCAGCCTTGGGGACAGGGGAAATGACGAGCAGTACTTC,CASSLGDRGNDEQYF
NA,few,TRBJ1-1,TRBV25-1,TGTGCCAGCAGTGGAACAGGTATGAACACTGAAGCTTTCTTT,CASSGTGMNTEAFF
NA,NA,TRBJ2-1,TRBV6-5,TGTGCCAGCAGCCCGGACTATAACAATGAGCAGTTCTTC,CASSPDYNNEQFF
NA,NA,TRBJ2-4,TRBV25-1,TGTGCCAGCAGTGAATTAGGATCCAAAAACATTCAGTACTTC,CASSELGSKNIQYF
NA,NA,TRBJ1-3,TRBV18,TGTGCCAGCTCAATCCTCCAGGTTACTGGAAACACCATATATTTT,CASSILQVTGNTIYF
TRBD2,NA,TRBJ2-7,TRBV7-2,TGTGCCAGCAGCTCGGGACTACACTACGAGCAGTACTTC,CASSSGLHYEQYF
NA,NA,TRBJ1-5,TRBV19,TGTGCCAGTAGTATAGAGGGGAGAGGCAATCAGCCCCAGCATTTT,CASSIEGRGNQPQHF
NA,NA,TRBJ2-2,TRBV9,TGTGCCAGCAGCGTAGGTGGGGGCCTCAACACCGGGGAGCTGTTTTTT,CASSVGGGLNTGELFF
TRBD1,NA,TRBJ1-5,TRBV5-6,TGTGCCAGCAGCTTGGCCGGGACAGGGGGTCAGCCCCAGCATTTT,CASSLAGTGGQPQHF
NA,NA,TRBJ2-5,TRBV28,TGTGCCAGCAGTTTAGACGGGAGACGAGGGACCCAGTACTTC,CASSLDGRRGTQYF
TRBD2,NA,TRBJ2-7,TRBV28,TGTGCCAGCGTCCCTAGCGGGAGGGACCGTTACGAGCAGTACTTC,CASVPSGRDRYEQYF
TRBD1,NA,TRBJ1-5,TRBV28,TGTGCCAGCAGGACACAGGGGGGCGAGCCCCAGCATTTT,CASRTQGGEPQHF
NA,NA,TRBJ2-5,TRBV6-1,TGTGCCAGCAGCTTATACCAAGAGACCCAGTACTTC,CASSLYQETQYF
TRBD2,NA,TRBJ2-7,TRBV7-2,TGTGCCAGCAGCTTACAGGCGGGAGCCAACGAGCAGTACTTC,CASSLQAGANEQYF
TRBD1,few,TRBJ1-1,TRBV28,TGTGCCAGCACCCCTCCGGACAGGGGGAACACTGAAGCTTTCTTT,CASTPPDRGNTEAFF
NA,NA,TRBJ2-7,TRBV29-1,TGCAGCGTTGGGGGCGCGGGGGCATCCTACGAGCAGTACTTC,CSVGGAGASYEQYF
NA,NA,TRBJ2-7,TRBV4-2,TGTGCCAGCAGCCAAGTGTCGACAGTCTCCTACGAGCAGTACTTC,CASSQVSTVSYEQYF
TRBD1,NA,TRBJ1-1,TRBV28,TGTGCCAGCAGTTACCGGACAGGGGGTAATGAAGCTTTCTTT,CASSYRTGGNEAFF
NA,NA,TRBJ2-1,TRBV7-9,TGTGCCAGCGAGAGGGGGTACAATGAGCAGTTCTTC,CASERGYNEQFF
NA,NA,TRBJ1-4,TRBV15,TGTGCCACCCAAGCAAGGGGCGGGACTAATGAAAAACTGTTTTTT,CATQARGGTNEKLFF
NA,NA,TRBJ2-7,TRBV9,TGTGCCAGCAGCGTAGGCGACGTCGGGGGCGAGCAGTACTTC,CASSVGDVGGEQYF
TRBD1,NA,TRBJ1-2,TRBV18,TGTGCCAGCTCACTAGACAGGGGGCTTGGCTATGGCTACACCTTC,CASSLDRGLGYGYTF
NA,NA,TRBJ2-3,TRBV5-1,TGCGCCAGCAGCTCTCCGTTTCCTCTTAGCATGAGGGGGACAGATACGCAGTATTTT,CASSSPFPLSMRGTDTQYF
NA,NA,TRBJ2-1,TRBV5-5,TGTGCCAGCAGCTCCGGACCTAATCGATATGGCAATGAGCAGTTCTTC,CASSSGPNRYGNEQFF
TRBD2,NA,TRBJ2-3,TRBV9,TGTGCCAGCAGCGTAACCGGGAGGGCGGATACGCAGTATTTT,CASSVTGRADTQYF
NA,NA,TRBJ1-4,TRBV5-1,TGCGCCAGCAGCCCCGGGACCACAGGTGAAAAACTGTTTTTT,CASSPGTTGEKLFF
TRBD1,NA,TRBJ1-3,TRBV5-1,TGCGCCAGCAGCATCGGGACAGGTGGAAACACCATATATTTT,CASSIGTGGNTIYF
TRBD1,NA,TRBJ1-4,TRBV19,TGTGCCTCTCAAGGGGGCCAGAATGAAAAACTGTTTTTT,CASQGGQNEKLFF
TRBD1,NA,TRBJ1-4,TRBV11-2,TGTGCCAGCAGCTTTGGACAGGGGTCTACTAATGAAAAACTGTTTTTT,CASSFGQGSTNEKLFF
NA,NA,TRBJ1-5,TRBV5-5,TGTGCCAGCAGCCTGGGGGGGGCGAGCAATCAGCCCCAGCATTTT,CASSLGGASNQPQHF
NA,NA,TRBJ2-7,TRBV7-2,TGTGCCAGCAGCCCTCTGAGGGTCGAGCAGTACTTC,CASSPLRVEQYF
NA,NA,TRBJ2-3,TRBV10-3,TGTGCCATCAGTGATAGGGGGCGGGGAGAGAAAGATACGCAGTATTTT,CAISDRGRGEKDTQYF
NA,NA,TRBJ2-7,TRBV6-1,TGTGCCAGCAGTGAAGAATGGCAGGGGAACCACGAGCAGTACTTC,CASSEEWQGNHEQYF
NA,NA,TRBJ2-3,TRBV10-1,TGCGCCAGCAGTGACTGGAAGAGCACAGATACGCAGTATTTT,CASSDWKSTDTQYF
NA,NA,TRBJ1-1,TRBV25-1,TGTGCCAGCAAAGGGGTGAACACTGAAGCTTTCTTT,CASKGVNTEAFF
TRBD2,NA,TRBJ2-5,TRBV12-5,TGTGCTAGTGTCGGAAACCCTAGCGGGAGGGTGAGCGGGACCCAGTACTTC,CASVGNPSGRVSGTQYF